Following are 20 T cell receptor beta chains from one sample sequenced in a study of T cells after posttransplantation cyclophosphamide (TCRdb year 2016). The library relied on the immunoSEQ multiplex PCR assay. This is the immuneACCESS table as TCRdb keeps it, with only in-frame sequences that have V and J called. A part of the clones is gone; compared with another copy, unresolved V genes explain less than half, and the rest is unexplained. Here the sample has some 53,000 clones; 86% occur a single time. About 2.7% of the sample is taken by the ten largest. Sequenced material: PBMCs. The receptors shown here come from a man between 25 and 39 years old with a blood cancer, CMV-positive, and with a related stem cell donor.

This clone was counted only a few times. The chain employs TRBV30 and TRBJ1-1; the D gene is possibly TRBD1 (5 bases). Trimming removed 2 bases from V and 5 bases from J, with 6 bases in between. From germline, CDR1 is GTSNPN and CDR2 SVGIG (reference sequence). This CDR3 has 11 residues. The CDR3 here is CAWSPGTEAFF. The CDR3 DNA sequence: TGTGCCTGGAGTCCAGGGACTGAAGCTTTCTTT.

The rearrangement joins TRBV30 to TRBJ2-7; no definite D call. The CDR3 is 14 amino acids. Germline CDR1 and CDR2: GTSNPN and SVGIG (reference sequence). V lost 3 bases, J lost 0 bases, and 12 bases lay in between. In DNA, the CDR3 is TGTGCCTGGAGAAGATTGGTGAGCTCCTACGAGCAGTACTTC. Amino acid sequence: CAWRRLVSSYEQYF.

The chain links TRBV19 to TRBJ2-3; 8 bases agree with TRBD2. This CDR3 comprises 15 residues. The germline V gene encodes CDR1 LNHDA and CDR2 SQIVND (reference sequence). V lost 3 bases and J lost 5; bases outside the gene matches: 7. This chain's CDR3 is CASSIQREFLDTQYF. CDR3 nucleotide sequence: TGTGCCAGTAGTATCCAGCGGGAGTTCTTAGATACGCAGTATTTT.

This chain links TRBV18 with TRBJ1-1, with TRBD1 matching over 8 bases. There are 15 residues in the CDR3. Germline lookup yields CDR1 KGHSH and CDR2 LQKENI. The J segment lost 4 bases and the V segment lost 2 bases, leaving 6 bases of the junction unmatched. The chain's CDR3 is CASSPSDRVGTEAFF. The CDR3 bases are TGTGCCAGCTCACCATCGGACAGGGTAGGCACTGAAGCTTTCTTT.

The gene calls are TRBV7-9 and TRBJ2-1; 7 bases fit TRBD1. Germline lookup yields CDR1 SEHNR and CDR2 FQNEAQ (reference sequence). With V trimmed by 5 bases and J by 8 bases, 9 bases remained unmatched. The CDR3 runs to 14 residues. The CDR3 here is CASSGTGDAHEQFF. The DNA for the CDR3 is TGTGCCAGCAGCGGAACAGGGGACGCACATGAGCAGTTCTTC.

V usage is TRBV5-1 and J usage is TRBJ1-1; D unclear. CDR3 size: 14 residues. Germline CDR1 and CDR2: SGHRS and YFSETQ. Trimming shortened V by 0 bases and J by 5 bases, and 11 bases separated the two germline ends. CDR3 loop: CASSLDPERTEAFF. The CDR3 DNA reads as TGCGCCAGCAGCTTGGACCCCGAGAGGACTGAAGCTTTCTTT.

This chain connects TRBV10-3 to TRBJ2-3; 11 bases fit TRBD2. Germline-derived CDR1 and CDR2 are ENHRY and SYGVKD. V trimming: 5 bases; J trimming: 1 base; junction bases outside the gene matches: 5. CDR3 length: 16 residues. The CDR3 sequence: CAISLTTSGGTDTQYF. CDR3 in DNA: TGTGCCATCAGTCTGACGACTAGCGGGGGCACAGATACGCAGTATTTT.

The gene calls are TRBV7-9 and TRBJ2-3; 7 bases align to TRBD2. Germline V gene data show CDR1 as SEHNR and CDR2 as FQNEAQ (reference sequence). V was clipped by 2 bases and J by 4 bases; unmatched bases: 9. This CDR3 spans 16 amino acids. CDR3 loop: CASSLIPAGVPDTQYF. CDR3 nucleotides: TGTGCCAGCAGCTTAATCCCCGCGGGAGTCCCAGATACGCAGTATTTT.

CDR3 in DNA: TGTGCCAGCAGGGCCGGGACATCAGAGACCCAGTACTTC. Translation: CASRAGTSETQYF. The chain carries TRBV27 and TRBJ2-5, with D possibly matching TRBD1 (6 bases). The CDR3 has 13 amino acids. Per the germline V gene, CDR1 is MNHEY and CDR2 is SMNVEV (reference sequence). The V and J ends lost 6 bases and 4 bases respectively, with 12 bases between them.

The chain couples TRBV27 to TRBJ2-5; D might be TRBD1 (6 bases). The CDR3 consists of 15 residues. The germline CDR1 and CDR2 sequences are MNHEY and SMNVEV (reference sequence). Trimming took off 5 bases at V and 5 bases at J, with 18 bases between the two ends. In DNA form, the CDR3 reads TGTGCCAGCAGTCCTGGGGACACCCAGAGGGAGACCCAGTACTTC. Its protein is CASSPGDTQRETQYF.

The rearrangement joins TRBV30 to TRBJ1-5; weak D call: TRBD1 (5 bases). The CDR3 is 16 residues long. Germline CDR1 GTSNPN, CDR2 SVGIG (reference sequence). The V end was cut by 2 bases, the J end by 1 base, with 15 bases between. CDR3 DNA sequence: TGTGCCTGGAGTTTCCCAGGGAAGATAAGCAATCAGCCCCAGCATTTT. Protein product: CAWSFPGKISNQPQHF. The whole variable domain, filled in from reference TRBV30 and TRBJ1-5, reads SQTIHQWPATLVQPVGSPLSLECTVEGTSNPNLYWYRQAAGRGLQLLFYSVGIGQISSEVPQNLSASRPQDRQFILSSKKLLLSDSGFYLCAWSFPGKISNQPQHFGDGTRLSIL.

V is TRBV7-2 and J is TRBJ2-5; maybe TRBD1 (6 bases). Trimming cost V 1 base and J 3 bases, with 15 bases left between them. This CDR3 is built from 16 residues. CDR1 is SGHTA and CDR2 is FQGNSA in the germline V gene. DNA of the CDR3: TGTGCCAGCAGCTTAGGGTGGGGGCGCGGTGAAGAGACCCAGTACTTC. Translation: CASSLGWGRGEETQYF.

The CDR3 spells CASSSLAGGSTDTQYF. CDR3 coding DNA: TGCGCCAGCAGCTCATTAGCGGGAGGGAGCACAGATACGCAGTATTTT. The chain uses TRBV5-1 and TRBJ2-3; TRBD2 agrees at 11 bases. Germline-derived CDR1 and CDR2 are SGHRS and YFSETQ. The junction had 3 bases not matched to a gene; V was cut back by 3 bases and J by 0 bases. This CDR3 spans 16 amino acids.

The gene calls are TRBV7-2 and TRBJ1-2; D perhaps matches TRBD1 (6 bases). This CDR3 contains 14 residues. V gave up 5 bases and J gave up 7 bases, with 17 bases separating them. The germline gives CDR1 SGHTA, CDR2 FQGNSA. The CDR3 coding sequence is TGTGCCAGCAGCCCGGGACATCTCTTCACTGGCTACACCTTC. Its protein product is CASSPGHLFTGYTF.

The chain has TRBV7-6 and TRBJ1-1; TRBD1 matches 7 bases. There are 14 residues in the CDR3. Trimming removed 2 bases from V and 2 bases from J; junction bases left unmatched: 2. Germline V CDR1 and CDR2: SGHVS, FNYEAQ. The chain's CDR3 is CASSLRDSNTEAFF. The CDR3 DNA sequence: TGTGCCAGCAGCTTAAGGGACAGTAACACTGAAGCTTTCTTT. Together with reference TRBV7-6 and TRBJ1-1, the CDR3 gives the full variable domain: GAGVSQSPRYKVTKRGQDVALRCDPISGHVSLYWYRQALGQGPEFLTYFNYEAQQDKSGLPNDRFSAERPEGSISTLTIQRTEQRDSAMYRCASSLRDSNTEAFFGQGTRLTVV.

The V gene is TRBV7-8, the J gene TRBJ1-5, with 11 bases aligning to TRBD1. CDR1 and CDR2 (germline): SGHVS, FQNEAQ. Losses at the gene ends were 5 bases for V and 7 bases for J; bases not matched to a gene: 4. The CDR3 covers 14 residues. CDR3 region: CASSVDRGRQPQHF. CDR3 in DNA: TGTGCCAGCAGCGTGGACAGGGGGCGGCAGCCCCAGCATTTT.

This chain connects TRBV19 to TRBJ1-5; 11 bases match TRBD1. Germline V gene sequence: CDR1 LNHDA, CDR2 SQIVND (reference sequence). Trimming took 7 bases from V and 3 from J; bases not matched to a gene: 11. The CDR3 runs to 17 residues. CDR3 DNA sequence: TGTGCCAGTAAAAGAACCGGGACAGGGGGAAACAATCAGCCCCAGCATTTT. Encoded protein: CASKRTGTGGNNQPQHF.

The V call is TRBV7-9, the J call TRBJ2-3; D remains unclear. The CDR3 length is 16 residues. The V end was cut by 5 bases, the J end by 2 bases, with 17 bases between. Germline CDR1 and CDR2: SEHNR and FQNEAQ (reference sequence). CDR3 sequence reads: CASSDRSRFSTDTQYF. The CDR3 DNA is TGTGCCAGCAGCGACCGCTCCAGGTTTTCCACAGATACGCAGTATTTT.

The chain recombines TRBV27 with TRBJ1-5; D perhaps matches TRBD1 (5 bases). V lost 5 bases to trimming and J lost 2 bases, with 19 bases between them. Germline V CDR1 and CDR2: MNHEY, SMNVEV (reference sequence). The CDR3 has 17 residues. This CDR3 reads CASSDSAVRWGNQPQHF. CDR3 nucleotide sequence: TGTGCCAGCAGTGACAGCGCCGTTCGGTGGGGCAATCAGCCCCAGCATTTT.

Remarks on this clone: The sample holds other DNA sequences that translate to the same CDR3. The J gene is TRBJ2-7, the V gene TRBV9; the match to TRBD2 covers 8 bases. V was pared by 0 bases and J by 4 bases, with 9 bases of the junction left unmatched. Germline CDR1 is SGDLS and CDR2 is YYNGEE. This CDR3 region has 16 residues. The CDR3 DNA is TGTGCCAGCAGCGTAGCGGATACTAGCGGCTCTTACGAGCAGTACTTC. It translates to CASSVADTSGSYEQYF.